This T cell receptor (beta chain) was retrieved from a study of breast tumors, draining lymph nodes, adjacent tissues. Points from the study as a whole: Tumors had less TCR diversity than lymph nodes, more than nontumor tissue.

TCRdb processed the multiplex PCR reads anew with MiXCR; each CDR3 protein has one entry. Among 200,000 to 250,000 distinct CDR3 sequences, around 35% were seen once, and the ten largest hold approximately 3.7%. In this sample, this clonotype turned up many times. Its target is not known. Germline CDR1 is LNHDA and CDR2 is SQIVND (reference sequence). The V end lost 6 bases, the J end lost 1 base, and 16 bases lay between the germline ends. This CDR3 is 16 amino acids long. Axillary draining lymph nodes of breast cancer patients supplied the node samples. The receptor was derived from a female donor with breast cancer. Some clones in this sample may be carry-over from other donors' samples. The chain recombines TRBV19 with TRBJ1-5; D is possibly TRBD1 (5 bases). What was sequenced was axillary lymph node tissue. Here the CDR3 reads CASRTKPGLSNQPQHF. The CDR3 bases are TGTGCCAGTAGAACTAAACCGGGACTGAGCAATCAGCCCCAGCATTTT.